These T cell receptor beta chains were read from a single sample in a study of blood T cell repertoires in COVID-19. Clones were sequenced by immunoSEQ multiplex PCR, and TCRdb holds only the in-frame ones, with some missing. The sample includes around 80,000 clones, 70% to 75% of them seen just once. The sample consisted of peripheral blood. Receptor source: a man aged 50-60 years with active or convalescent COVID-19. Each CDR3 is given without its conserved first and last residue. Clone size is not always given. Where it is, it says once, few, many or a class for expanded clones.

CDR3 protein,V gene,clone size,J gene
ASSPGQGRISDTQY,TRBV19,.,TRBJ2-3
ASSLASRAEGYT,TRBV7-9,few,TRBJ1-2
ASGLVLGTPFDNEQF,TRBV12-5,.,TRBJ2-1
ASSVGTGGQVDTQY,TRBV9,.,TRBJ2-3
ASSLSLGSPYYEQY,TRBV4-1,.,TRBJ2-7
ASSLASRQGPYNEQF,TRBV5-6,.,TRBJ2-1
ASSQGGVTEAF,TRBV3-1/TRBV3-2,.,TRBJ1-1
ASNSPSGNEQF,TRBV6-5,.,TRBJ2-1
ASSGTGESYT,TRBV3-1/TRBV3-2,.,TRBJ1-2
ASSLTRRNTEAF,TRBV7-2,few,TRBJ1-1
ASSYGRTGPQDTQY,TRBV6-5,.,TRBJ2-3
ASSLSGLAYEQY,TRBV5-1,.,TRBJ2-7
ASSEQGAGEQY,TRBV6-4,.,TRBJ2-7
ASSQDWLAGLETQY,TRBV14,.,TRBJ2-5
AIRAGGDYEQY,TRBV10-3,.,TRBJ2-7
ASSSRDWSSYNEQF,TRBV7-9,.,TRBJ2-1
ASAPRDRVNTIY,TRBV3-1/TRBV3-2,.,TRBJ1-3
ASSDPGSSHYGYT,TRBV25-1,once,TRBJ1-2
ASRISSGGEGGELF,TRBV27,.,TRBJ2-2
ASTEGTGLYEQY,TRBV7-6,once,TRBJ2-7
ASSYSLVAGGQETQY,TRBV6-2/TRBV6-3,once,TRBJ2-5
ASSPQEDTQY,TRBV7-2,.,TRBJ2-3
ASSSDRAGNTIY,TRBV5-4,.,TRBJ1-3
ASSATSGGVGEQF,TRBV27,.,TRBJ2-1
ASSLVAAAEDGYT,TRBV5-6,.,TRBJ1-2
ASSRGEEETQY,TRBV5-1,.,TRBJ2-5